This T cell receptor (beta chain) was profiled in a study of cytomegalovirus exposure and HLA in healthy donors. Clones were read by immunoSEQ multiplex PCR, and TCRdb kept only the in-frame ones, dropping some. The sample records some 140,000 clones, 70% to 85% being singletons. CDR3 length equals 16 residues. Trimming cost V 2 bases and J 4 bases; bases outside gene matches: 9. From germline, CDR1 is SNHLY and CDR2 FYNNEI. Source material: PBMCs. This TCR was recovered from a man aged 25-45 years in good health and CMV-seropositive. This chain uses TRBV2 with TRBJ2-5, with 8 nucleotides matching TRBD2. For the CDR3, the DNA is TGTGCCAGCAGTGAATACCCGGGGGGGAGCTTAGAGACCCAGTACTTC. Protein product: CASSEYPGGSLETQYF.